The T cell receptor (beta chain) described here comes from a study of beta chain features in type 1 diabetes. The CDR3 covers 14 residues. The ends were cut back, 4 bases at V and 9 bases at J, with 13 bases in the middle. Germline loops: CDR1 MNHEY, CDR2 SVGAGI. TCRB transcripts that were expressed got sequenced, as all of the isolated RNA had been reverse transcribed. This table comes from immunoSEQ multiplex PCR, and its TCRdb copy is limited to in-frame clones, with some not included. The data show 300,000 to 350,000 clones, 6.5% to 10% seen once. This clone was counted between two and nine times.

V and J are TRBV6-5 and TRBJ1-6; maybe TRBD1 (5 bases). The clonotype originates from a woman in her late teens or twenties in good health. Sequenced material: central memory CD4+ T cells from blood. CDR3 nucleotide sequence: TGTGCCAGCAGTTTACAGGATCCGGGTTCACCCCTCCACTTT. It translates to CASSLQDPGSPLHF.